The clone carrying this TCR beta chain was counted many times. The antigen remains unidentified. The sample belongs to a study of human T cells and chemical hapten exposure. Across the study: Upper inner arm skin measuring 2 cm by 2 cm received 2% DPC for sensitization.

Study-level results: Significantly greater numbers of large CDR3 similarity clusters came from expanded TCRs than from controls.

Germline values: CDR1 MGHDK, CDR2 SYGVNS. The trim removed 3 bases at V and 3 bases at J, leaving 6 bases unmatched. This CDR3 contains 15 residues. Time point meaning: patch test 3, about 24 weeks after DPC sensitization. Treatment specified: therapeutic diphenylcyclopropenone sensitization with weekly scalp DPC. TCRdb recomputed calls from the RACE reads with MiXCR, one row per CDR3 protein. The data hold over 55,000 distinct CDR3 sequences, with around 11% observed a single time. Sample: whole blood, taken in connection with sensitization to the hapten diphenylcyclopropenone (DPC). The receptor comes from a man aged 25-40 years with alopecia areata. Some clones in this sample may be carry-over from other donors' samples. The chain links TRBV25-1 to TRBJ2-7, with 9 bases matching TRBD1. CDR3: CASSDARDRDYEQYF. The CDR3 region has the DNA TGTGCCAGCAGTGATGCCCGGGACAGGGACTACGAGCAGTACTTC.